This passage covers 26 T cell receptor beta chains from one sample sequenced in a study of shared clonotypes between healthy human individuals. Data came from immunoSEQ multiplex PCR; TCRdb stores just in-frame clones and leaves some out. The table has 2 million to 2.5 million clones, under 97% seen once. Sequencing was carried out using naive CD4+ T cells sorted from blood. Subset here: CD45RA+ positively selected. All receptors come from a man aged 18-30 years in good health.

The chain couples TRBV6-1 to TRBJ2-7; perhaps TRBD1 as D (5 bases). Per germline, CDR1 MNHNS and CDR2 SASEGT. V lost 4 bases, J lost 0 bases, and 19 bases lay in between. CDR3 length: 17 amino acids. CDR3 sequence (DNA): TGTGCCAGCAGTGGAAAGCTTGGGGCTACCGCCTCCTACGAGCAGTACTTC. Translated, it gives CASSGKLGATASYEQYF.

The V gene is TRBV6-1, the J gene TRBJ2-3, with a tentative D call TRBD2 (6 bases). Between the trimmed V and J ends, which lost 1 base and 1 base, there was a span of 15 bases. There are 17 residues in the CDR3. The V gene's germline CDR1 is MNHNS and CDR2 SASEGT. CDR3 region: CASSEVRRGSGTDTQYF. The DNA of the CDR3 is TGTGCCAGCAGTGAAGTGAGGAGGGGCTCTGGCACAGATACGCAGTATTTT.

The chain employs TRBV11-2 and TRBJ1-6; possibly TRBD1 for D (6 bases). CDR1 and CDR2 (germline): SGHAT, FQNNGV. The CDR3 contains 14 residues. Trimming left V 4 bases short and J 3 bases short, with 7 bases between. In nucleotides, the CDR3 is TGTGCCAGCAGCTCAGGGGTCTATAATTCACCCCTCCACTTT. As protein: CASSSGVYNSPLHF.

This chain connects TRBV2 to TRBJ2-5, with a weak D call TRBD1 (6 bases). The CDR3 has 15 residues. Trimming stripped 6 bases from V and 2 bases from J, with 16 bases between. Germline CDR1 SNHLY, CDR2 FYNNEI. The chain's CDR3 is CASSLSQGWQETQYF. The CDR3 DNA reads as TGTGCCAGCAGCCTATCACAGGGATGGCAAGAGACCCAGTACTTC.

This chain joins TRBV4-1 and TRBJ2-5; 13 bases match TRBD2. The germline V gene has CDR1 MGHRA and CDR2 YSYEKL. V lost 6 bases, J lost 7 bases, and 26 bases stayed unmatched. CDR3 size: 21 residues. The CDR3 protein is CASRPEPYGTSGTGDVGTQYF. The CDR3 coding sequence is TGCGCCAGCAGACCCGAACCCTATGGGACTAGCGGGACTGGTGATGTCGGGACCCAGTACTTC.

The chain joins TRBV5-4 to TRBJ2-7, with D unclear. The CDR3 spans 13 residues. CDR1 is SGHNT and CDR2 is YYREEE in the germline V gene (reference sequence). V dropped 4 bases and J dropped 4 bases, with 12 bases sitting between them. In DNA, the CDR3 is TGTGCCAGCAGCCCCAAGGGCGCATACGAGCAGTACTTC. It is translated as CASSPKGAYEQYF. The entire variable domain, with the rest obtained from reference TRBV5-4 and TRBJ2-7, is as follows: ETGVTQSPTHLIKTRGQQVTLRCSSQSGHNTVSWYQQALGQGPQFIFQYYREEENGRGNFPPRFSGLQFPNYSSELNVNALELDDSALYLCASSPKGAYEQYFGPGTRLTVT.

In its sample, this clone was seen a few times. Here the CDR3 DNA reads TGTGCCAGCAGCTTAGTGTGGGAGAATGGCTACACCTTC. Its translation: CASSLVWENGYTF. The V gene is TRBV7-9, the J gene TRBJ1-2; D unclear. This CDR3 spans 13 amino acids. Trimming cost V 1 base and J 6 bases, with 9 bases left between them. Germline V CDR1 and CDR2: SEHNR, FQNEAQ (reference sequence).

The rearrangement links TRBV7-9 to TRBJ1-4; D may be TRBD1 (5 bases). Germline assignment: CDR1 SEHNR and CDR2 FQNEAQ (reference sequence). V was pared by 5 bases and J by 3 bases, with 13 bases between. The CDR3 sequence is 15 residues long. CDR3 sequence reads: CASSTSDTANEKLFF. The CDR3 DNA follows: TGTGCCAGCAGCACGTCGGACACGGCTAATGAAAAACTGTTTTTT.

The V gene is TRBV10-2, the J gene TRBJ2-2, with D perhaps TRBD1 (5 bases). Germline CDR1 and CDR2: WSHSY and SAAADI. This CDR3 comprises 16 residues. Trimming took 7 bases from V and 3 from J, leaving 18 bases between them. This chain's CDR3 is CASKTRLTGDTGELFF. The CDR3 nucleotides read TGCGCCAGCAAAACCCGGCTAACAGGAGACACCGGGGAGCTGTTTTTT.

The genes are TRBV11-2 and TRBJ1-2, with 7 bases fitting TRBD1. The CDR3 length is 14 residues. With V trimmed by 5 bases and J by 5 bases, 8 bases remained unmatched. Germline V lookup: CDR1 SGHAT, CDR2 FQNNGV. CDR3 in amino acids: CASSVNRGGYGYTF. DNA for the CDR3: TGTGCCAGCAGCGTCAACAGGGGTGGTTATGGCTACACCTTC.

The V and J genes are TRBV9 and TRBJ2-3, with D tentatively TRBD2 (7 bases). Germline CDR1 reads SGDLS; CDR2 reads YYNGEE. CDR3 length: 16 amino acids. V was cut by 0 bases and J by 3 bases, with 14 bases left in between. The CDR3 region has the DNA TGTGCCAGCAGCGTAGGTCGGGGGGCGCTGACAGATACGCAGTATTTT. Its protein is CASSVGRGALTDTQYF.

With respect to this clone: Other DNA sequences of this sample code for an identical CDR3. The rearrangement uses TRBV19 and TRBJ2-3, with D hard to call. The CDR3 is 12 amino acids. Trimming pared 5 bases from V and 2 bases from J, leaving 5 bases between. Per germline, CDR1 LNHDA and CDR2 SQIVND (reference sequence). The CDR3 is CASSPNTDTQYF. CDR3 sequence (DNA): TGTGCCAGTAGTCCCAACACAGATACGCAGTATTTT.

V is TRBV5-1 and J is TRBJ2-1; TRBD1 matches at 9 bases. Trimming at V came to 4 bases and at J to 10 bases, leaving 15 bases not matched to a gene. Germline values: CDR1 SGHRS, CDR2 YFSETQ. CDR3 length equals 16 residues. The CDR3 DNA follows: TGCGCCAGCAGCGAGGGATTGGGACAGGGCATCTGGGAGCAGTTCTTC. Translation gives CASSEGLGQGIWEQFF. Based on the CDR3 plus reference TRBV5-1 and TRBJ2-1, the full variable domain is KAGVTQTPRYLIKTRGQQVTLSCSPISGHRSVSWYQQTPGQGLQFLFEYFSETQRNKGNFPGRFSGRQFSNSRSEMNVSTLELGDSALYLCASSEGLGQGIWEQFFGPGTRLTVL.

This chain uses TRBV7-8 with TRBJ2-6; no firm D call. Per the germline V gene, CDR1 is SGHVS and CDR2 is FQNEAQ. V was pared by 4 bases and J by 2 bases, with 18 bases between. The CDR3 consists of 18 residues. The CDR3 region is CASSSVGTSKAGANVLTF. CDR3 bases: TGTGCCAGCAGCTCAGTAGGTACTTCGAAGGCTGGGGCCAACGTCCTGACTTTC.

The chain recombines TRBV2 with TRBJ2-3; D is perhaps TRBD2 (5 bases). Trimming shortened V by 7 bases and J by 0 bases, and 17 bases separated the two germline ends. The germline V gene has CDR1 SNHLY and CDR2 FYNNEI. The CDR3 covers 16 residues. The CDR3 sequence is CASMPGWVASTDTQYF. The CDR3 DNA sequence: TGTGCCAGCATGCCGGGGTGGGTCGCTAGCACAGATACGCAGTATTTT.

This chain connects TRBV9 to TRBJ2-7; D unresolved. V was shortened by 3 bases and J by 5 bases, with 15 bases between the two germline ends. CDR3 size: 14 residues. The V gene's germline CDR1 is SGDLS and CDR2 YYNGEE. The CDR3, as DNA: TGTGCCAGCAGCGGAATAGGGTTTGGGGACGAGCAGTACTTC. Amino acid sequence: CASSGIGFGDEQYF.

The chain joins TRBV6-1 to TRBJ2-6; D ambiguous. Germline CDR1 reads MNHNS; CDR2 reads SASEGT. This CDR3 spans 13 amino acids. V gave up 8 bases and J gave up 4 bases, with 9 bases separating them. CDR3 nucleotides: TGTGCCAGCGCAGCTTCCGGGGCCAACGTCCTGACTTTC. This codes for CASAASGANVLTF.

The J gene is TRBJ2-7, the V gene TRBV7-2; 7 bases are a match to TRBD2. The germline V gene has CDR1 SGHTA and CDR2 FQGNSA. The CDR3 runs 15 residues. V was clipped by 4 bases and J by 2 bases; unmatched bases: 8. Here the CDR3 reads CASSYMSGGAYEQYF. The CDR3 DNA reads TGTGCCAGCAGCTACATGTCGGGAGGTGCCTACGAGCAGTACTTC.

The rearrangement uses TRBV5-4 and TRBJ1-1; no clear D gene. The CDR3 length is 13 residues. The V end lost 4 bases, the J end lost 10 bases, and 17 bases lay between the germline ends. CDR1 and CDR2 (germline): SGHNT, YYREEE (reference sequence). The CDR3 loop is CASSLEGSIPAFF. For the CDR3, the DNA is TGTGCCAGCAGCCTCGAGGGTTCTATTCCAGCTTTCTTT.

The rearrangement uses TRBV9 and TRBJ2-4, with 8 bases aligning to TRBD1. V was pared by 4 bases and J by 5 bases, with 8 bases of the junction left unmatched. This CDR3 region has 15 residues. Germline-derived CDR1 and CDR2 are SGDLS and YYNGEE. CDR3 nucleotides: TGTGCCAGCAGCCCTTCGACAGGGGCCGAAAACATTCAGTACTTC. This translates into CASSPSTGAENIQYF. The full variable domain, rest sourced from reference TRBV9 and TRBJ2-4, is DSGVTQTPKHLITATGQRVTLRCSPRSGDLSVYWYQQSLDQGLQFLIQYYNGEERAKGNILERFSAQQFPDLHSELNLSSLELGDSALYFCASSPSTGAENIQYFGAGTRLSVL.

In the case of this clone: The same CDR3 is also encoded by other DNA sequences in this sample. The J gene is TRBJ2-5, the V gene TRBV30; the D gene is possibly TRBD2 (6 bases). Germline CDR1 and CDR2: GTSNPN and SVGIG (reference sequence). Trimming pared 1 base from V and 5 bases from J, leaving 8 bases between. The CDR3 is 12 residues long. The CDR3 protein is CAWSAGEETQYF. The CDR3 region has the DNA TGTGCCTGGAGTGCGGGAGAGGAGACCCAGTACTTC.

V is TRBV19 and J is TRBJ2-5; D remains ambiguous. Trimming took 4 bases from V and 3 from J, leaving 6 bases between them. The CDR3 is 12 residues long. Germline V gene lookup returns CDR1 LNHDA and CDR2 SQIVND (reference sequence). The DNA for the CDR3 is TGTGCCAGTAGTACCGAGAAAGAGACCCAGTACTTC. This codes for CASSTEKETQYF.

The chain has TRBV10-3 and TRBJ2-3; unclear D gene. This CDR3 region has 14 residues. Per the germline V gene, CDR1 is ENHRY and CDR2 is SYGVKD. V was clipped by 4 bases and J by 0 bases, with 8 bases between them. The CDR3 protein is CAISGRRSTDTQYF. The DNA of the CDR3 is TGTGCCATCAGTGGGAGAAGGAGCACAGATACGCAGTATTTT.

The J gene is TRBJ2-7, the V gene TRBV5-1; weak D call: TRBD2 (5 bases). Trimming pared 1 base from V and 3 bases from J, leaving 11 bases between. Germline CDR1 and CDR2: SGHRS and YFSETQ. This CDR3 contains 14 residues. The CDR3 DNA reads as TGCGCCAGCAGCTTGACGGGGTCGGGCTACGAGCAGTACTTC. Protein product: CASSLTGSGYEQYF.

This clone was detected only a few times. The V and J genes are TRBV27 and TRBJ2-3, with D perhaps TRBD1 or TRBD2 (5 bases each). Deletions cut 8 bases from V and 4 bases from J, with 16 bases between. CDR3 length: 14 amino acids. The germline V gene encodes CDR1 MNHEY and CDR2 SMNVEV (reference sequence). CDR3 sequence: CASAGTGWADTQYF. The CDR3, as DNA: TGTGCCAGCGCTGGGACGGGTTGGGCAGATACGCAGTATTTT.

This clone was counted a single time. This sequence joins TRBV11-2 and TRBJ2-3; D could derive from TRBD1 or TRBD2 (6 bases each). The germline V gene encodes CDR1 SGHAT and CDR2 FQNNGV. This CDR3 is 17 amino acids long. V dropped 1 base and J dropped 4 bases, with 18 bases sitting between them. The CDR3 coding sequence is TGTGCCAGCAGCTTAGTCGCGGGACACTCTGTAGCAGATACGCAGTATTTT. Translated, it gives CASSLVAGHSVADTQYF. Together with reference TRBV11-2 and TRBJ2-3, the CDR3 gives the full variable domain: EAGVAQSPRYKIIEKRQSVAFWCNPISGHATLYWYQQILGQGPKLLIQFQNNGVVDDSQLPKDRFSAERLKGVDSTLKIQPAKLEDSAVYLCASSLVAGHSVADTQYFGPGTRLTVL.